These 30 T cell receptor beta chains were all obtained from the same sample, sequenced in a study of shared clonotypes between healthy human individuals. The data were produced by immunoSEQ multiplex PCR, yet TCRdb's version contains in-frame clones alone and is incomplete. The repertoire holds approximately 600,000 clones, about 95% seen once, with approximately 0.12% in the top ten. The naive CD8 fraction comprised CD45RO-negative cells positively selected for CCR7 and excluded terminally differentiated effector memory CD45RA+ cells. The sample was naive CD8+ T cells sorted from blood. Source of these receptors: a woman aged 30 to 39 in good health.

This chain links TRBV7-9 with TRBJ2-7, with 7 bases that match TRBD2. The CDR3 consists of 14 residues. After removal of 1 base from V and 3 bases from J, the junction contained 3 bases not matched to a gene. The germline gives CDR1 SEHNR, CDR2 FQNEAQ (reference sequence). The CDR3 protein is CASSLELAYYEQYF. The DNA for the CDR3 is TGTGCCAGCAGCTTAGAACTAGCGTACTACGAGCAGTACTTC.

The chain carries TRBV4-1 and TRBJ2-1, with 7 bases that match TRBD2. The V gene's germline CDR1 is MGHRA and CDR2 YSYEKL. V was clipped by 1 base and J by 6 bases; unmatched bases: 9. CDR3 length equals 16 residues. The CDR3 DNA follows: TGCGCCAGCAGCCAAGCCCCCTCCCTAGCGGTCAATGAGCAGTTCTTC. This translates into CASSQAPSLAVNEQFF.

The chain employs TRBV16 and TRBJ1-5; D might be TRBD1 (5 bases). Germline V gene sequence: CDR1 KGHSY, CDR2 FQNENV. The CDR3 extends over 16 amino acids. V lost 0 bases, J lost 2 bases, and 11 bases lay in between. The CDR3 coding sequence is TGTGCCAGCAGCCAATCGCTTGGGACGGGCAATCAGCCCCAGCATTTT. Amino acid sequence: CASSQSLGTGNQPQHF.

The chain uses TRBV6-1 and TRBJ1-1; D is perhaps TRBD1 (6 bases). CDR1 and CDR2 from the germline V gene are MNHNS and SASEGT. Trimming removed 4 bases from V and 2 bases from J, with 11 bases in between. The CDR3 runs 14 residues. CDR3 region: CASSARTDNTEAFF. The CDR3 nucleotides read TGTGCCAGCAGTGCCCGGACAGATAACACTGAAGCTTTCTTT.

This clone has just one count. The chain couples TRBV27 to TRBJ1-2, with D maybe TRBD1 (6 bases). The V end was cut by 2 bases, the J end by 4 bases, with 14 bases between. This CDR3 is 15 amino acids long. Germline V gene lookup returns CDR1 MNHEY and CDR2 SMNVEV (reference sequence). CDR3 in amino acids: CASSLGGEASYGYTF. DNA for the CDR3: TGTGCCAGCAGTTTAGGGGGCGAGGCATCCTATGGCTACACCTTC.

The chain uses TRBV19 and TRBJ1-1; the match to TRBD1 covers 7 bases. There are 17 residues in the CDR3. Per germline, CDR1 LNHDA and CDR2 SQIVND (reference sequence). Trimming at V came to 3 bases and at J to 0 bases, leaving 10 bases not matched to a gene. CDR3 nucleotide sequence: TGTGCCAGTAGTATGGGGAGAGGGGGCACCATGAACACTGAAGCTTTCTTT. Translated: CASSMGRGGTMNTEAFF. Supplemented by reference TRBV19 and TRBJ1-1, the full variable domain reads DGGITQSPKYLFRKEGQNVTLSCEQNLNHDAMYWYRQDPGQGLRLIYYSQIVNDFQKGDIAEGYSVSREKKESFPLTVTSAQKNPTAFYLCASSMGRGGTMNTEAFFGQGTRLTVV.

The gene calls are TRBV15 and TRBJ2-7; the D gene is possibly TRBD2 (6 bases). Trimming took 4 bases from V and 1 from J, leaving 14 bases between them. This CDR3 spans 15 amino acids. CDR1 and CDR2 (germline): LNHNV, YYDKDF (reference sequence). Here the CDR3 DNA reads TGTGCCACCAGCACCCGACTAGTAAGTTCCTACGAGCAGTACTTC. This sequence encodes CATSTRLVSSYEQYF. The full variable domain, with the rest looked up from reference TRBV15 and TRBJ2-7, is DAMVIQNPRYQVTQFGKPVTLSCSQTLNHNVMYWYQQKSSQAPKLLFHYYDKDFNNEADTPDNFQSRRPNTSFCFLDIRSPGLGDTAMYLCATSTRLVSSYEQYFGPGTRLTVT.

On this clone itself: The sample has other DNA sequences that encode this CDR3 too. CDR3 in amino acids: CASSEGGYEQYF. CDR3 coding DNA: TGTGCCAGCAGCGAAGGGGGTTACGAGCAGTACTTC. V is TRBV28 and J is TRBJ2-7; tentative D call: TRBD1 (6 bases). Germline CDR1 reads MDHEN; CDR2 reads SYDVKM. The germline V and J ends were trimmed by 6 bases and 4 bases, with 10 bases remaining between them. The CDR3 consists of 12 residues.

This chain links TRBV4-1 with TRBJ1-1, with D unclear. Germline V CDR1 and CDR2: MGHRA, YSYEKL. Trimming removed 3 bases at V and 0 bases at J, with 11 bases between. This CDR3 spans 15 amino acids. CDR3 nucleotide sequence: TGCGCCAGCAGCCAGACCCTTACGATGAACACTGAAGCTTTCTTT. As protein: CASSQTLTMNTEAFF.

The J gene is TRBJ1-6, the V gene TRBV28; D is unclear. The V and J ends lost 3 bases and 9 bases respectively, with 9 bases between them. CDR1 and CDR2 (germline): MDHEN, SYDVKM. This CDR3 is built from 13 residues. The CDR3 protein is CASSFPLASPLHF. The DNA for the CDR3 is TGTGCCAGCAGTTTCCCCCTAGCTTCACCCCTCCACTTT.

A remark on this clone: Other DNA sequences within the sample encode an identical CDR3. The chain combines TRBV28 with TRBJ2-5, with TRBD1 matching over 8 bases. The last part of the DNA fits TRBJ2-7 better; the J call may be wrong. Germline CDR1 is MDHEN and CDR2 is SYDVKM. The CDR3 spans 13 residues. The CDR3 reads CASSFDRGYEQYF. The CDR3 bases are TGTGCCAGCAGTTTTGACAGGGGATACGAGCAGTACTTC.

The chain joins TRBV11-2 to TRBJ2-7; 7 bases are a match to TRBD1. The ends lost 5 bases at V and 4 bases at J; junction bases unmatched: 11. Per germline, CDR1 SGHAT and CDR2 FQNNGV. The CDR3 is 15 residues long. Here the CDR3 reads CASSATMTGRYEQYF. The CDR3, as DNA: TGTGCCAGCAGCGCGACGATGACAGGGAGATACGAGCAGTACTTC.

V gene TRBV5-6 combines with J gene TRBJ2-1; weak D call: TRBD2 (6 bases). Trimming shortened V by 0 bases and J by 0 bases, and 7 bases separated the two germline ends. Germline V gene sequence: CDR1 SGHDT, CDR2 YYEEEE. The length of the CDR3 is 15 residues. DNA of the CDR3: TGTGCCAGCAGCTTGGTTAGCGGCTCCTACAATGAGCAGTTCTTC. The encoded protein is CASSLVSGSYNEQFF.

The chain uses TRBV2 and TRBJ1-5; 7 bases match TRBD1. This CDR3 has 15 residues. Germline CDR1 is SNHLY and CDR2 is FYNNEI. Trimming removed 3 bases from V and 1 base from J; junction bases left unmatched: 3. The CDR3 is CASSETGTSNQPQHF. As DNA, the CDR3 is TGTGCCAGCAGTGAGACAGGGACCAGCAATCAGCCCCAGCATTTT.

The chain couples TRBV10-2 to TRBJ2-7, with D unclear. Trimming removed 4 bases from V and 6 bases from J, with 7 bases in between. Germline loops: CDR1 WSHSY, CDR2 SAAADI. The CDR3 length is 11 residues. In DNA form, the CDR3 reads TGCGCCAGCAGTGGCGGCGGCGAGCAGTACTTC. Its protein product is CASSGGGEQYF.

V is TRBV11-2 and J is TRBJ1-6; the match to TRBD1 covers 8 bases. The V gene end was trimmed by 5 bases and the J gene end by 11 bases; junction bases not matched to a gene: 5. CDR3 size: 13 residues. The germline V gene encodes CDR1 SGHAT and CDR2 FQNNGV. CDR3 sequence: CASSPGTGAPLHF. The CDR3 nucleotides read TGTGCCAGCAGCCCTGGGACAGGCGCACCCCTCCACTTT.

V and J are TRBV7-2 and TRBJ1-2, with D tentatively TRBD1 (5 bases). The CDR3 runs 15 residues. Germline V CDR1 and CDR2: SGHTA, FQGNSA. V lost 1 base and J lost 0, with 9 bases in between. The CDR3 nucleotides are TGTGCCAGCAGCTTAGTCCAGGGATCTAACTATGGCTACACCTTC. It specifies CASSLVQGSNYGYTF.

CDR3 DNA sequence: TGCAGCGCGGTGCCGGGGAGCAGGGAAGAGACCCAGTACTTC. Residues: CSAVPGSREETQYF. This chain links TRBV29-1 with TRBJ2-5; D is perhaps TRBD1 or TRBD2 (5 bases each). The ends were cut back, 7 bases at V and 3 bases at J, with 18 bases in the middle. This CDR3 has 14 amino acids. The V gene's germline CDR1 is SQVTM and CDR2 ANQGSEA.

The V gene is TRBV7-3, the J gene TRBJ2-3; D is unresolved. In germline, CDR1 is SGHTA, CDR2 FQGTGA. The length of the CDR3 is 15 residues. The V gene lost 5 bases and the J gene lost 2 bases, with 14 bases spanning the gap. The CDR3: CASSVTHPPTDTQYF. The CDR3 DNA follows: TGTGCCAGCAGCGTGACCCACCCACCCACAGATACGCAGTATTTT.

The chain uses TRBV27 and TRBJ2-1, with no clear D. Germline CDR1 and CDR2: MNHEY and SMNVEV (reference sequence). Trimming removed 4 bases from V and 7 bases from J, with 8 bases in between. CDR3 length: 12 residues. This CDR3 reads CASSSLDNEQFF. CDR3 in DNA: TGTGCCAGCAGTTCTCTCGATAATGAGCAGTTCTTC.

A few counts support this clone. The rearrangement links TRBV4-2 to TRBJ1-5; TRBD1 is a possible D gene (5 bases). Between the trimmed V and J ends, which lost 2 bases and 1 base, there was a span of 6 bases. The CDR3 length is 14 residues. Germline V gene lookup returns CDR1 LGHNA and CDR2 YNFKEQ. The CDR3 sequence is CASSQKGSNQPQHF. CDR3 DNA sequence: TGTGCCAGCAGCCAAAAGGGGAGCAATCAGCCCCAGCATTTT.

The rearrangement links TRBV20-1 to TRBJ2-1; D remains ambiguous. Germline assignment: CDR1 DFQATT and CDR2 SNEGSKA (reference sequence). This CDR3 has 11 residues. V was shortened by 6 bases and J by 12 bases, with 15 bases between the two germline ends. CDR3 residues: CSARPSIGQFF. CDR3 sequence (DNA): TGCAGTGCGCGCCCTAGTATCGGGCAGTTCTTC.

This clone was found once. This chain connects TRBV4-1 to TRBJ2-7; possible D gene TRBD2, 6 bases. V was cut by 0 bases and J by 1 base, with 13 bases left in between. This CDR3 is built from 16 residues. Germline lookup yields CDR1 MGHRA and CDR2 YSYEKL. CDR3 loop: CASSQEWPSVSYEQYF. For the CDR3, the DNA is TGCGCCAGCAGCCAAGAATGGCCTAGCGTTTCCTACGAGCAGTACTTC.

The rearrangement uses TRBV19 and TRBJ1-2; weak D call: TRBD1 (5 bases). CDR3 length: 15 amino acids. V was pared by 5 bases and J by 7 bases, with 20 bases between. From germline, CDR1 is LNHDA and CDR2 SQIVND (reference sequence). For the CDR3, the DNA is TGTGCCAGTAGTGTACTCAGGGCAGGCATGGCTGGCTACACCTTC. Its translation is CASSVLRAGMAGYTF.

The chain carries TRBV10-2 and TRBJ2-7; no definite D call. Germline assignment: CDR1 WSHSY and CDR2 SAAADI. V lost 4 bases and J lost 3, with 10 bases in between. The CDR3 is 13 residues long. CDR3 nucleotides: TGCGCCAGCAGTGTGAGCCTTTACTACGAGCAGTACTTC. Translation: CASSVSLYYEQYF.

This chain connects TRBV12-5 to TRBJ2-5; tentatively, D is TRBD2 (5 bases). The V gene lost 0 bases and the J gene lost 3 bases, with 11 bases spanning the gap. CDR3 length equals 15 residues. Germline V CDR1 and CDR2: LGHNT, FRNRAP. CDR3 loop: CASGLVGNLEETQYF. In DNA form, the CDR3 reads TGTGCTAGTGGTTTGGTCGGGAACTTGGAAGAGACCCAGTACTTC.

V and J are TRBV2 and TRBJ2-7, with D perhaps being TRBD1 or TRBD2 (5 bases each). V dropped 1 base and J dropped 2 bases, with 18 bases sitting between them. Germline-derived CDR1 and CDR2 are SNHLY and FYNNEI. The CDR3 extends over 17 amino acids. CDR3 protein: CASSEGGNGIRPYEQYF. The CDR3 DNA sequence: TGTGCCAGCAGTGAAGGGGGGAACGGAATACGGCCCTACGAGCAGTACTTC.

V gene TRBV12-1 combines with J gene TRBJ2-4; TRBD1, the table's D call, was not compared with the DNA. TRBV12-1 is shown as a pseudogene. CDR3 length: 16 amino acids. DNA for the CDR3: TGTGCCAACGACAGGGGGCGAGTCCTAGCCAAAAACATTCAGTACTTC. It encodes CANDRGRVLAKNIQYF.

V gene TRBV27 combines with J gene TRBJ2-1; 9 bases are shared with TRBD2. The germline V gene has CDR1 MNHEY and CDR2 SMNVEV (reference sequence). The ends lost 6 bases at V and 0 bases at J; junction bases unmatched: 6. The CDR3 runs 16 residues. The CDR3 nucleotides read TGTGCCAGCAGCTTCCTAGCGGGGAGCTCCTACAATGAGCAGTTCTTC. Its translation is CASSFLAGSSYNEQFF.

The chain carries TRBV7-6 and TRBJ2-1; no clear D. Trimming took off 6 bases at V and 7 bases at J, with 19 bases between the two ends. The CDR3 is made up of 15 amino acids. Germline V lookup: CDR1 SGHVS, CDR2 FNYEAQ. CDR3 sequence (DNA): TGTGCCAGCAGTTCACATGATGTAAGATCGAATGAGCAGTTCTTC. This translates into CASSSHDVRSNEQFF. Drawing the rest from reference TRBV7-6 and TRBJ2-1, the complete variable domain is GAGVSQSPRYKVTKRGQDVALRCDPISGHVSLYWYRQALGQGPEFLTYFNYEAQQDKSGLPNDRFSAERPEGSISTLTIQRTEQRDSAMYRCASSSHDVRSNEQFFGPGTRLTVL.